Listed here are 24 T cell receptor beta chains from one sample, sequenced in a study of blood T cell repertoires in COVID-19 (dated by TCRdb to 2020 to 2021). The library was produced with the immunoSEQ multiplex PCR assay. The immuneACCESS repertoire file appears here via TCRdb, limited to in-frame rearrangements. These files lack a portion of the clones; in checked studies, under half of the deficit traces to unresolved V genes, and the cause of the others is not known. The table for this sample lists roughly 150,000 clones; over 75% of them were counted only once. Together, the top ten hold roughly 13% of the sample. Sequencing was carried out using peripheral blood. Every receptor here comes from a man in his late teens or twenties with COVID-19, enrolled during active disease.

J is TRBJ1-1 and V is TRBV3-1 (or the pseudogene TRBV3-2); 8 nucleotides match TRBD1. Trimming cost V 0 bases and J 11 bases; bases outside gene matches: 8. The germline CDR1 and CDR2 sequences are LGHDT and YNNKEL (reference sequence). The CDR3 sequence is 14 residues long. The CDR3 here is CASSQERPQGAAFF. In DNA form, the CDR3 reads TGTGCCAGCAGCCAAGAACGTCCCCAGGGGGCTGCTTTCTTT.

This clone was found a few times. The rearrangement joins TRBV7-9 to TRBJ2-7, with 7 nucleotides matching TRBD1. V shed 6 bases and J 2 bases; nucleotides not matched to a gene: 4. The CDR3 spans 13 residues. Germline CDR1 and CDR2: SEHNR and FQNEAQ (reference sequence). This chain's CDR3 is CASSPGGPYEQYF. CDR3 coding DNA: TGTGCCAGCAGTCCAGGGGGTCCCTACGAGCAGTACTTC.

V and J are TRBV6-5 and TRBJ2-4, with TRBD2 matching over 7 bases. The CDR3 extends over 15 amino acids. CDR1 and CDR2 (germline): MNHEY, SVGAGI. Trimming took 6 bases from V and 8 from J; bases not matched to a gene: 13. CDR3 coding DNA: TGTGCCAGCAGCTTGGGGAGGGGCGGATTGTACATTCAGTACTTC. It specifies CASSLGRGGLYIQYF.

The gene calls are TRBV28 and TRBJ2-7; 9 bases align to TRBD1. This CDR3 comprises 15 residues. V was pared by 2 bases and J by 5 bases, with 7 bases of the junction left unmatched. Germline CDR1 reads MDHEN; CDR2 reads SYDVKM. In nucleotides, the CDR3 is TGTGCCAGCAGTTTAGTCGGGACAGGGTGGGACGAGCAGTACTTC. Translation: CASSLVGTGWDEQYF.

The genes are TRBV7-8 and TRBJ2-7, with a possible D match to TRBD1 (6 bases). CDR3 length equals 15 residues. Trimming cost V 5 bases and J 7 bases, with 21 bases left between them. CDR1 and CDR2 (germline): SGHVS, FQNEAQ. This chain's CDR3 is CASSNDRFPWGEQYF. Written as DNA, the CDR3 is TGTGCCAGCAGCAACGACAGGTTTCCCTGGGGTGAGCAGTACTTC.

Note on this clone: Additional DNA sequences in this sample encode the identical CDR3. The rearrangement links TRBV5-5 to TRBJ2-7; no reliable D call. The CDR3 length is 12 residues. The germline V gene encodes CDR1 SGHKS and CDR2 YYEKEE (reference sequence). Trimming removed 0 bases from V and 4 bases from J, with 5 bases in between. CDR3 in amino acids: CASSLVGYEQYF. The DNA for the CDR3 is TGTGCCAGCAGCTTGGTCGGTTACGAGCAGTACTTC. The whole variable domain, filled in from reference TRBV5-5 and TRBJ2-7, reads DAGVTQSPTHLIKTRGQQVTLRCSPISGHKSVSWYQQVLGQGPQFIFQYYEKEERGRGNFPDRFSARQFPNYSSELNVNALLLGDSALYLCASSLVGYEQYFGPGTRLTVT.

The rearrangement links TRBV28 to TRBJ2-1; maybe TRBD1 (6 bases). The CDR3 sequence is 15 residues long. The germline V and J ends were trimmed by 6 bases and 5 bases, with 17 bases remaining between them. Germline CDR1 MDHEN, CDR2 SYDVKM. Here the CDR3 DNA reads TGTGCCAGCAGAACAACCGAGGGACACAACAATGAGCAGTTCTTC. This translates into CASRTTEGHNNEQFF.

V gene TRBV5-1 combines with J gene TRBJ2-5, with 7 bases matching TRBD1. The CDR3 spans 15 residues. V lost 4 bases, J lost 3 bases, and 9 bases stayed unmatched. Germline V CDR1 and CDR2: SGHRS, YFSETQ. CDR3 region: CASSRDSGQEETQYF. The CDR3 coding sequence is TGCGCCAGCAGCCGAGATTCTGGACAGGAAGAGACCCAGTACTTC.

The chain has TRBV9 and TRBJ2-6, with 8 bases matching TRBD1. This CDR3 contains 16 residues. J gave up 4 bases and V 4 bases, and 7 bases lay outside the gene matches. Germline V gives CDR1 SGDLS, CDR2 YYNGEE. This CDR3 reads CASSLTRDRGANVLTF. Here the CDR3 DNA reads TGTGCCAGCAGCTTAACCCGGGACAGGGGGGCCAACGTCCTGACTTTC. The complete variable domain, with remaining parts taken from reference TRBV9 and TRBJ2-6, reads DSGVTQTPKHLITATGQRVTLRCSPRSGDLSVYWYQQSLDQGLQFLIQYYNGEERAKGNILERFSAQQFPDLHSELNLSSLELGDSALYFCASSLTRDRGANVLTFGAGSRLTVL.

V gene TRBV5-1 combines with J gene TRBJ2-7, with 8 bases identical to TRBD1. V was clipped by 2 bases and J by 0 bases; unmatched bases: 4. Germline V lookup: CDR1 SGHRS, CDR2 YFSETQ. This CDR3 comprises 15 residues. As DNA, the CDR3 is TGCGCCAGCAGCTTTGGACAGGGCAACTCCTACGAGCAGTACTTC. Amino acid sequence: CASSFGQGNSYEQYF.

The V call is TRBV28, the J call TRBJ2-1, with 7 bases that match TRBD1. This CDR3 is built from 12 residues. V was pared by 5 bases and J by 8 bases, with 3 bases of the junction left unmatched. The germline V gene encodes CDR1 MDHEN and CDR2 SYDVKM. The DNA for the CDR3 is TGTGCCAGCAGTGTTACAGGGGATGAGCAGTTCTTC. Translated, it gives CASSVTGDEQFF. The variable domain in full, with the rest retrieved from reference TRBV28 and TRBJ2-1, is DVKVTQSSRYLVKRTGEKVFLECVQDMDHENMFWYRQDPGLGLRLIYFSYDVKMKEKGDIPEGYSVSREKKERFSLILESASTNQTSMYLCASSVTGDEQFFGPGTRLTVL.

The chain combines TRBV2 with TRBJ2-2; 11 nucleotides align to TRBD2. J was trimmed by 9 bases and V by 3 bases; bases with no gene match: 9. In germline, CDR1 is SNHLY, CDR2 FYNNEI. The CDR3 runs 16 residues. For the CDR3, the DNA is TGTGCCAGCAGTGAGGTCACTAGCGGGAGAACTAGGGAGCTGTTTTTT. Its translation: CASSEVTSGRTRELFF.

The CDR3 spells CASSRRLAGFPSSYEQYF. For the CDR3, the DNA is TGTGCCAGCAGCCGCCGGCTAGCGGGGTTCCCAAGCTCCTACGAGCAGTACTTC. V usage is TRBV5-4 and J usage is TRBJ2-7; 9 nucleotides line up with TRBD2. The CDR3 has 18 amino acids. Germline CDR1 reads SGHNT; CDR2 reads YYREEE (reference sequence). Trimming took 4 bases from V and 0 from J; bases not matched to a gene: 14.

The chain couples TRBV9 to TRBJ1-4; D is ambiguous. CDR3 size: 15 residues. V shed 0 bases and J shed 5 bases, with 11 bases lying between them. Per the germline V gene, CDR1 is SGDLS and CDR2 is YYNGEE. The CDR3 protein is CASSVAEGSNEKLFF. In nucleotides, the CDR3 is TGTGCCAGCAGCGTAGCGGAGGGCTCCAATGAAAAACTGTTTTTT.

The CDR3 region has the DNA TGTGCCAGCTCACCATACAGGGGGCTCTACGAGCAGTACTTC. It translates to CASSPYRGLYEQYF. The rearrangement joins TRBV18 to TRBJ2-7; the match to TRBD1 covers 9 bases. V trimming: 2 bases; J trimming: 3 bases; junction bases outside the gene matches: 2. The CDR3 has 14 amino acids. CDR1 and CDR2 from the germline V gene are KGHSH and LQKENI.

V usage is TRBV4-3 and J usage is TRBJ1-1, with a tentative D call TRBD1 (5 bases). The CDR3 extends over 14 amino acids. Germline CDR1 and CDR2: LGHNA and YSLEER. V was cut by 4 bases and J by 7 bases, with 16 bases left in between. As DNA, the CDR3 is TGCGCCAGCAGCCTTAAAGCAGGGCAAGTTGAAGCTTTCTTT. This encodes CASSLKAGQVEAFF.

The V gene is TRBV28, the J gene TRBJ1-1; no reliable D call. V lost 2 bases and J 1 base, leaving 11 bases between the germline ends. The CDR3 contains 15 residues. Germline assignment: CDR1 MDHEN and CDR2 SYDVKM. In DNA form, the CDR3 reads TGTGCCAGCAGTTTAAGAGGGCGGGGGAACACTGAAGCTTTCTTT. Its protein is CASSLRGRGNTEAFF.

The CDR3: CASSPTSGRTGELFF. DNA for the CDR3: TGTGCCAGCAGCCCCACTAGCGGGAGGACCGGGGAGCTGTTTTTT. The chain joins TRBV7-3 to TRBJ2-2, with 12 bases that match TRBD2. Germline V CDR1 and CDR2: SGHTA, FQGTGA. The CDR3 is made up of 15 amino acids. V shed 5 bases, J shed 5 bases, and the junction held 3 bases outside the gene matches.

J is TRBJ1-5 and V is TRBV30; a weak D match, TRBD1 (5 bases). Trimming left V 2 bases short and J 6 bases short, with 11 bases between. CDR1 and CDR2 from the germline V gene are GTSNPN and SVGIG (reference sequence). CDR3 size: 13 residues. CDR3 in amino acids: CAWSIFGGQPQHF. DNA of the CDR3: TGTGCCTGGAGTATTTTCGGGGGTCAGCCCCAGCATTTT.

At least ten counts were recorded for this clone. J is TRBJ2-1 and V is TRBV6-1; 10 bases are a match to TRBD1. Germline V gene data show CDR1 as MNHNS and CDR2 as SASEGT. J gave up 3 bases and V 1 base, and 0 bases lay outside the gene matches. This CDR3 is 15 amino acids long. The CDR3 bases are TGTGCCAGCAGTGAAGGGACAGGGGGCTACAATGAGCAGTTCTTC. Its translation: CASSEGTGGYNEQFF.

This sequence joins TRBV6-5 and TRBJ2-1; the match to TRBD2 covers 7 bases. The J segment lost 8 bases and the V segment lost 6 bases, leaving 10 bases of the junction unmatched. The germline CDR1 and CDR2 sequences are MNHEY and SVGAGI. The CDR3 is 14 amino acids. CDR3: CASRDTTSTDEQFF. As DNA, the CDR3 is TGTGCCAGCAGGGACACGACTAGCACAGATGAGCAGTTCTTC.

In this sample, this clone turned up once. A read error may produce the germline difference seen at one junction end. The chain couples TRBV5-5 to TRBJ1-4; the D gene is possibly TRBD1 (6 bases). The germline V gene encodes CDR1 SGHKS and CDR2 YYEKEE (reference sequence). This CDR3 comprises 14 residues. In DNA, the CDR3 is TGTGCCAGCAGCTTTTGGGACACAGGGCTTGAACTGCTTTTT. It encodes CASSFWDTGLELLF.

This rearrangement joins TRBV28 to TRBJ1-1, with 7 bases aligning to TRBD1. Germline loops: CDR1 MDHEN, CDR2 SYDVKM. V trimming: 4 bases; J trimming: 3 bases; junction bases outside the gene matches: 8. The CDR3 spans 15 residues. The CDR3 sequence is CASSWDRLGDTEAFF. The CDR3 nucleotides are TGTGCCAGCAGTTGGGACAGATTGGGGGACACTGAAGCTTTCTTT.

Remarks on this clone: A read error is likely, as this CDR3 ends without the conserved phenylalanine or tryptophan. The DNA is left out, because the CDR3 cannot be placed on it with certainty; the CDR3 is given as TCRdb lists it. The J gene is TRBJ1-2, the V gene TRBV23-1. TRBV23-1 is an open reading frame, and its role is uncertain. Counting both end residues, the CDR3 totals 11 amino acids. CDR3 protein: CASSQSDGGTR.